Below, 22 T cell receptor beta chains from the same sample are listed, as sequenced in a study of immune evolution from preneoplasia to lung adenocarcinoma. Produced via immunoSEQ multiplex PCR; TCRdb's table is partial and in-frame only. The repertoire holds 37,000 or so clones, with about 73% as singletons. Sequenced input: FFPE invasive lung adenocarcinoma tissue. These receptors originate from a person between 55 and 70 years old with lung adenocarcinoma.

This sequence joins TRBV5-1 and TRBJ1-1; 7 nucleotides align to TRBD1. This CDR3 is 15 amino acids long. Trimming removed 2 bases from V and 2 bases from J; junction bases left unmatched: 6. From germline, CDR1 is SGHRS and CDR2 YFSETQ. The CDR3 DNA sequence: TGCGCCAGCAGCTTCCCCGACAGGGCCAACACTGAAGCTTTCTTT. It is translated as CASSFPDRANTEAFF. The whole variable domain, remainder taken from reference TRBV5-1 and TRBJ1-1, is KAGVTQTPRYLIKTRGQQVTLSCSPISGHRSVSWYQQTPGQGLQFLFEYFSETQRNKGNFPGRFSGRQFSNSRSEMNVSTLELGDSALYLCASSFPDRANTEAFFGQGTRLTVV.

The chain joins TRBV14 to TRBJ2-1; 10 nucleotides line up with TRBD2. There are 16 residues in the CDR3. J lost 8 bases, V lost 2 bases, and 9 bases had no gene match. Per germline, CDR1 SGHDN and CDR2 FVKESK. In DNA form, the CDR3 reads TGTGCCAGCAGCCAAAGAACTAGCGGGATTCGAGATGAGCAGTTCTTC. This codes for CASSQRTSGIRDEQFF.

In this sample, this clone turned up once. The genes are TRBV5-1 and TRBJ2-2, with 9 positions matching TRBD2. With V trimmed by 0 bases and J by 4 bases, 1 base remained unmatched. Germline CDR1 SGHRS, CDR2 YFSETQ. This CDR3 spans 15 amino acids. The CDR3 is CASSLVAGATGELFF. The CDR3 nucleotides are TGCGCCAGCAGCTTGGTAGCGGGAGCCACCGGGGAGCTGTTTTTT.

The gene calls are TRBV10-2 and TRBJ1-5; D not resolved. The V gene lost 3 bases and the J gene lost 3 bases, with 6 bases spanning the gap. The CDR3 extends over 13 amino acids. In germline, CDR1 is WSHSY, CDR2 SAAADI. The CDR3 sequence: CASSDRSNQPQHF. The CDR3 DNA follows: TGCGCCAGCAGTGACAGGTCCAATCAGCCCCAGCATTTT.

The genes are TRBV5-1 and TRBJ2-5, with D uncertain. CDR3 length: 13 residues. Trimming took off 1 base at V and 3 bases at J, with 7 bases between the two ends. CDR1 SGHRS and CDR2 YFSETQ come from the germline V gene. CDR3 coding DNA: TGCGCCAGCAGCTTGCAAACAGAAGAGACCCAGTACTTC. Translation: CASSLQTEETQYF.

The chain has TRBV28 and TRBJ2-2, with a tentative D call TRBD1 (5 bases). The CDR3 is made up of 14 amino acids. CDR1 and CDR2 from the germline V gene are MDHEN and SYDVKM. Trimming stripped 6 bases from V and 4 bases from J, with 12 bases between. CDR3: CASRRQGGTGELFF. In nucleotides, the CDR3 is TGTGCCAGCAGGCGTCAGGGTGGCACCGGGGAGCTGTTTTTT.

The chain combines TRBV6-6 with TRBJ2-7; 8 bases are shared with TRBD2. With 5 bases clipped from V and 4 bases from J, the junction kept 7 bases outside the gene matches. Germline values: CDR1 MNHNY, CDR2 SVGAGI (reference sequence). The CDR3 totals 14 residues. CDR3 bases: TGTGCCAGCAGTCCACTAGCGGACGTATACGAGCAGTACTTC. Translated, it gives CASSPLADVYEQYF.

This rearrangement joins TRBV4-2 to TRBJ2-1, with D tentatively TRBD1 (6 bases). Trimming stripped 3 bases from V and 0 bases from J, with 9 bases between. This CDR3 comprises 15 residues. Per germline, CDR1 LGHNA and CDR2 YNFKEQ. CDR3 sequence (DNA): TGTGCCAGCAGCCACCAGGGGAGCTCCTACAATGAGCAGTTCTTC. It encodes CASSHQGSSYNEQFF.

J is TRBJ2-2 and V is TRBV19; the match to TRBD2 covers 14 bases. CDR1 and CDR2 (germline): LNHDA, SQIVND (reference sequence). The CDR3 contains 18 residues. V dropped 3 bases and J dropped 0; count of bases not matched to a gene: 3. CDR3 protein: CASSMRTSGRPNTGELFF. CDR3 nucleotides: TGTGCCAGTAGTATGAGGACTAGCGGGAGGCCGAACACCGGGGAGCTGTTTTTT.

This clone has only a few counts. The rearrangement uses TRBV7-9 and TRBJ1-4; TRBD1 is a possible D gene (6 bases). V lost 5 bases and J lost 6, with 10 bases in between. Germline V gives CDR1 SEHNR, CDR2 FQNEAQ (reference sequence). CDR3 length: 13 residues. CDR3 coding DNA: TGTGCCAGCAGCAGGGGGGCCGATGAAAAACTGTTTTTT. Residues: CASSRGADEKLFF.

CDR3 nucleotide sequence: TGTGCCAGCAGCAAGGACGGGACACAAGAGACCCAGTACTTC. It is translated as CASSKDGTQETQYF. This chain links TRBV7-9 with TRBJ2-5, with D perhaps TRBD1 (6 bases). The germline V and J ends were trimmed by 5 bases and 2 bases, with 12 bases remaining between them. The germline CDR1 and CDR2 sequences are SEHNR and FQNEAQ (reference sequence). This CDR3 is built from 14 residues.

This chain joins TRBV4-2 and TRBJ1-2, with 7 bases matching TRBD1. V shed 5 bases and J 2 bases; nucleotides not matched to a gene: 2. Germline V gene data show CDR1 as LGHNA and CDR2 as YNFKEQ. The CDR3 contains 13 residues. The CDR3 protein is CASSEGQNYGYTF. The CDR3 bases are TGTGCCAGCAGCGAGGGACAGAACTATGGCTACACCTTC.

This sequence joins TRBV27 and TRBJ2-5; 9 bases agree with TRBD2. The germline CDR1 and CDR2 sequences are MNHEY and SMNVEV (reference sequence). V was pared by 5 bases and J by 0 bases, with 10 bases of the junction left unmatched. The CDR3 has 17 residues. The CDR3: CASSDLISGGYQETQYF. The CDR3 DNA follows: TGTGCCAGCAGTGACCTGATTAGCGGGGGATACCAAGAGACCCAGTACTTC.

This chain joins TRBV30 and TRBJ2-7; maybe TRBD1 (5 bases). The V gene's germline CDR1 is GTSNPN and CDR2 SVGIG (reference sequence). Trimming stripped 3 bases from V and 7 bases from J, with 13 bases between. The CDR3 totals 12 residues. The CDR3 sequence: CAWRAGRMEQYF. CDR3 sequence (DNA): TGTGCCTGGAGGGCAGGGCGGATGGAGCAGTACTTC. Based on the CDR3 plus reference TRBV30 and TRBJ2-7, the full variable domain is SQTIHQWPATLVQPVGSPLSLECTVEGTSNPNLYWYRQAAGRGLQLLFYSVGIGQISSEVPQNLSASRPQDRQFILSSKKLLLSDSGFYLCAWRAGRMEQYFGPGTRLTVT.

This chain connects TRBV2 to TRBJ1-2, with no clear D. The CDR3 is made up of 15 amino acids. Trimming cost V 2 bases and J 5 bases, with 15 bases left between them. The germline V gene has CDR1 SNHLY and CDR2 FYNNEI. DNA of the CDR3: TGTGCCAGCAGTGAATCTCCGGAGGCCCCTTATGGCTACACCTTC. Translating it yields CASSESPEAPYGYTF.

The rearrangement links TRBV11-3 to TRBJ2-7, with D perhaps TRBD2 (7 bases). V was trimmed by 5 bases and J by 1 base, leaving 18 bases between them. Germline CDR1 is SGHNT and CDR2 is YENEEA. This CDR3 spans 16 amino acids. CDR3 nucleotide sequence: TGTGCCAGCAGCGTCCAAGAGGGAGGGGGTTCCTACGAGCAGTACTTC. Translated, it gives CASSVQEGGGSYEQYF.

CDR3 bases: TGTGCCAGCAGCTTAGCCTTTCTGGGCGCCCGACAGCCTAATGAAAAACTGTTTTTT. Amino acids: CASSLAFLGARQPNEKLFF. The V gene is TRBV7-9, the J gene TRBJ1-4, with a possible D match to TRBD1 (5 bases). Looked up from germline, CDR1 is SEHNR and CDR2 is FQNEAQ (reference sequence). The V and J ends lost 0 bases and 3 bases respectively, with 20 bases between them. This CDR3 spans 19 amino acids.

A word on this clone: This same CDR3 is encoded by further DNA sequences in the sample. The chain is built from TRBV4-1 and TRBJ2-4; D could derive from TRBD1 or TRBD2 (5 bases each). V was trimmed by 2 bases and J by 0 bases, leaving 11 bases between them. CDR1 is MGHRA, CDR2 YSYEKL, per germline. The CDR3 is made up of 16 amino acids. CDR3 in DNA: TGCGCCAGCAGCCAAAGTGGGGGATTAGCCAAAAACATTCAGTACTTC. Protein product: CASSQSGGLAKNIQYF.

This chain connects TRBV5-4 to TRBJ1-5, with no clear D. This CDR3 has 15 amino acids. The V end lost 0 bases, the J end lost 0 bases, and 7 bases lay between the germline ends. CDR1 is SGHNT, CDR2 YYREEE, per germline (reference sequence). For the CDR3, the DNA is TGTGCCAGCAGCTTGGGCAGCTATAGCAATCAGCCCCAGCATTTT. It yields the protein CASSLGSYSNQPQHF.

This chain connects TRBV11-3 to TRBJ2-7, with TRBD2 as a possible D gene (7 bases). V lost 0 bases and J 8 bases, leaving 11 bases between the germline ends. This CDR3 has 13 amino acids. Germline V gene data show CDR1 as SGHNT and CDR2 as YENEEA. The CDR3 DNA reads TGTGCCAGCAGCTTAGATGGGGGGGGGCAGCAGTACTTC. This encodes CASSLDGGGQQYF. The whole variable domain, remainder taken from reference TRBV11-3 and TRBJ2-7, is EAGVVQSPRYKIIEKKQPVAFWCNPISGHNTLYWYLQNLGQGPELLIRYENEEAVDDSQLPKDRFSAERLKGVDSTLKIQPAELGDSAVYLCASSLDGGGQQYFGPGTRLTVT.

This clone is judged medium-sized. The rearrangement uses TRBV27 and TRBJ1-2; 8 nucleotides align to TRBD1. The J segment lost 8 bases and the V segment lost 5 bases, leaving 13 bases of the junction unmatched. CDR1 and CDR2 from the germline V gene are MNHEY and SMNVEV (reference sequence). There are 15 residues in the CDR3. The CDR3 nucleotides are TGTGCCAGCAGTGGGAGACAGGGGTCCCTTGGGGGCTACACCTTC. Translation gives CASSGRQGSLGGYTF.

This chain uses TRBV7-2 with TRBJ2-7, with 10 nucleotides matching TRBD2. Germline CDR1 is SGHTA and CDR2 is FQGNSA. V lost 1 base, J lost 6 bases, and 3 bases stayed unmatched. CDR3 length equals 14 residues. The CDR3 nucleotides are TGTGCCAGCAGCTTAGGCCTAGCGGGAGTCGAGCAGTACTTC. Translated, it gives CASSLGLAGVEQYF.